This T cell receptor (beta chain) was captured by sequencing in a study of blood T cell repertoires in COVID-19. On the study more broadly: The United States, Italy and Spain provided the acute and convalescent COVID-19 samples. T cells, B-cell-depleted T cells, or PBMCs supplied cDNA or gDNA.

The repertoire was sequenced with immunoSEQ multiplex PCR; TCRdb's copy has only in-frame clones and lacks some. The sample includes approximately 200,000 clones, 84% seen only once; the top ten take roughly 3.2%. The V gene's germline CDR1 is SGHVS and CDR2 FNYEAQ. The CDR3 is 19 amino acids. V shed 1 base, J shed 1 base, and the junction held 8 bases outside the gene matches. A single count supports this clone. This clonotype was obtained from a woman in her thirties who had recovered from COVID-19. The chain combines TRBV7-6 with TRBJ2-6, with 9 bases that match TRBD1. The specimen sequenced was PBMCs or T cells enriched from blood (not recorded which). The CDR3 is CASSLEGTGSPSGANVLTF. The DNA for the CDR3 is TGTGCCAGCAGCTTAGAGGGGACAGGGTCTCCATCTGGGGCCAACGTCCTGACTTTC.